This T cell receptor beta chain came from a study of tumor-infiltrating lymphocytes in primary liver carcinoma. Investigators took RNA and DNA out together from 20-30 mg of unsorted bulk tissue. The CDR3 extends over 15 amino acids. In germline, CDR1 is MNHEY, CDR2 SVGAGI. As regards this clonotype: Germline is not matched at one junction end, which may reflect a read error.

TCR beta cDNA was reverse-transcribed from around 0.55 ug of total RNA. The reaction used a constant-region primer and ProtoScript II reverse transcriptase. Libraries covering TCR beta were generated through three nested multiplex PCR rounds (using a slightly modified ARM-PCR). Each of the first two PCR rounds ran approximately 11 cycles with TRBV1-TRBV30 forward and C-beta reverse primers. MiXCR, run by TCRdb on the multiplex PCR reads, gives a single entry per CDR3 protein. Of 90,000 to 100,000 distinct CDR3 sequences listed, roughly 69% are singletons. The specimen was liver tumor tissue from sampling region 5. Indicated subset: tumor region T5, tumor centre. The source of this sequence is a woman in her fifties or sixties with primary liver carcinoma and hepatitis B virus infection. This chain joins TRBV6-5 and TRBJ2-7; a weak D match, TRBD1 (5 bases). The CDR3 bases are TGTGCCAGCAGTTACTCTGCAGGGTCCTCCTGCGAGCAGTACTTC. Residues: CASSYSAGSSCEQYF.